The 7 T cell receptor beta chains in this list originate from one sample, sequenced in a study of shared clonotypes between healthy human individuals. The protocol was immunoSEQ multiplex PCR, while the TCRdb copy is restricted to in-frame clones and leaves out a portion. Of fewer than 850,000 clones detected, more than 70% appear once; the ten largest clones hold around 2%. The sequenced material came from memory CD4+ T cells sorted from blood. The subset here: CD45RA-negative fraction. The receptor source for this set is a woman in her 30s in good health.

V and J are TRBV25-1 and TRBJ1-2, with TRBD1 identical over 9 bases. V gave up 6 bases and J gave up 7 bases; unmatched junction bases: 6. The CDR3 has 13 residues. CDR1 and CDR2 (germline): MGHDK, SYGVNS. The CDR3 reads CASREQGAGGYTF. The CDR3 DNA sequence: TGTGCCAGCAGGGAACAGGGGGCCGGTGGCTACACCTTC.

A word on this clone: Other DNA sequences of this sample code for an identical CDR3. The genes are TRBV15 and TRBJ2-7; the D gene is possibly TRBD1 (6 bases). The germline CDR1 and CDR2 sequences are LNHNV and YYDKDF (reference sequence). This CDR3 contains 13 residues. The V gene lost 3 bases and the J gene lost 0 bases, with 6 bases spanning the gap. CDR3 region: CATSRDSSYEQYF. CDR3 nucleotides: TGTGCCACCAGCAGGGACAGCTCCTACGAGCAGTACTTC.

The CDR3 spells CASSEMAGSEQYF. The CDR3 region has the DNA TGTGCCAGCAGTGAAATGGCAGGGTCCGAGCAGTACTTC. This rearrangement joins TRBV2 to TRBJ2-7; tentative D call: TRBD1 (5 bases). V shed 2 bases and J shed 6 bases, with 11 bases lying between them. CDR3 length: 13 amino acids. Looked up from germline, CDR1 is SNHLY and CDR2 is FYNNEI.

The chain couples TRBV5-6 to TRBJ2-7; D may be TRBD1 (6 bases). Deletions cut 4 bases from V and 4 bases from J, with 15 bases between. Germline CDR1 and CDR2: SGHDT and YYEEEE. CDR3 length: 14 amino acids. The CDR3 nucleotides are TGTGCCAGCAGCGGCAGGGGTAAGCCTTACGAGCAGTACTTC. Protein: CASSGRGKPYEQYF.

This chain joins TRBV13 and TRBJ1-1, with 8 bases identical to TRBD1. The CDR3 runs to 14 residues. Germline CDR1 reads PRHDT; CDR2 reads FYEKMQ (reference sequence). Trimming at V came to 5 bases and at J to 4 bases, leaving 6 bases not matched to a gene. This chain's CDR3 is CASSHRQGITEAFF. In DNA form, the CDR3 reads TGTGCCAGCAGCCACAGACAGGGGATCACTGAAGCTTTCTTT.

The chain combines TRBV2 with TRBJ2-7, with 9 bases matching TRBD2. This CDR3 spans 14 amino acids. Germline CDR1 is SNHLY and CDR2 is FYNNEI. The V gene end was trimmed by 3 bases and the J gene end by 2 bases; junction bases not matched to a gene: 2. The DNA for the CDR3 is TGTGCCAGCAGTGACGCGGGAGGGACCTACGAGCAGTACTTC. Protein product: CASSDAGGTYEQYF.

The chain links TRBV5-1 to TRBJ2-7; no reliable D call. The CDR3 has 13 residues. Germline V gene sequence: CDR1 SGHRS, CDR2 YFSETQ. V dropped 4 bases and J dropped 2 bases, with 10 bases sitting between them. The CDR3 nucleotides are TGCGCCAGCAGCAGTGGCTTTGCCTACGAGCAGTACTTC. Translation gives CASSSGFAYEQYF.